Following are 26 T cell receptor beta chains from one sample sequenced in a study of vaccination effects on CD4 cells after COVID-19. Subsequent to less than twelve days of culture, CD4+ T cells were isolated. Participants were given two doses of BNT162b2 or mRNA-1273 vaccine. Assay used: immunoSEQ multiplex PCR; TCRdb lists only in-frame clones, some missing. This sample yields 65,000 to 90,000 clones, of which over 65% are seen a single time; roughly 2.1% belongs to the top ten. Their target antigens are unknown. The sample was CD4+ T cells from PBMCs cultured without peptide, taken after COVID-19 vaccination. These receptors were collected from a human donor who received a COVID-19 vaccine.

The rearrangement uses TRBV5-1 and TRBJ1-3; 7 bases agree with TRBD1. Unmatched junction bases numbered 4, after V lost 0 bases and J lost 4 bases. This CDR3 has 15 amino acids. Germline CDR1 reads SGHRS; CDR2 reads YFSETQ. The CDR3 sequence: CASSLVAGGGNTIYF. The DNA of the CDR3 is TGCGCCAGCAGCTTGGTGGCAGGGGGAGGAAACACCATATATTTT.

V is TRBV10-3 and J is TRBJ1-2; D is unresolved. V shed 0 bases and J shed 6 bases, with 14 bases lying between them. Germline V gene lookup returns CDR1 ENHRY and CDR2 SYGVKD. CDR3 length: 15 residues. CDR3 residues: CAISESMFGRNGYTF. Written as DNA, the CDR3 is TGTGCCATCAGTGAGTCGATGTTCGGACGGAATGGCTACACCTTC.

This clone occurred a few times. V usage is TRBV19 and J usage is TRBJ1-2; D unclear. V shed 3 bases and J shed 7 bases, with 12 bases lying between them. Looked up from germline, CDR1 is LNHDA and CDR2 is SQIVND (reference sequence). The CDR3 is made up of 13 amino acids. This chain's CDR3 is CASSISRMGGYTF. Written as DNA, the CDR3 is TGTGCCAGTAGTATCAGCAGGATGGGTGGCTACACCTTC.

This clone has more than one count but fewer than ten. The rearrangement links TRBV6-1 to TRBJ1-5; D is possibly TRBD1 (5 bases). The CDR3 extends over 15 amino acids. The germline V gene encodes CDR1 MNHNS and CDR2 SASEGT. V lost 2 bases to trimming and J lost 0 bases, with 8 bases between them. CDR3 loop: CASSEQGLSNQPQHF. The CDR3 coding sequence is TGTGCCAGCAGTGAACAGGGCCTTAGCAATCAGCCCCAGCATTTT.

V gene TRBV6-6 combines with J gene TRBJ1-2, with D uncertain. This CDR3 region has 12 residues. The germline V gene encodes CDR1 MNHNY and CDR2 SVGAGI (reference sequence). Trimming shortened V by 6 bases and J by 2 bases, and 7 bases separated the two germline ends. The CDR3 nucleotides are TGTGCCAGCAGGACGGAGAACTATGGCTACACCTTC. The encoded protein is CASRTENYGYTF.

The chain couples TRBV6-2 or TRBV6-3 to TRBJ1-2, with TRBD1 identical over 7 bases. Trimming removed 2 bases from V and 0 bases from J; junction bases left unmatched: 9. The CDR3 consists of 17 residues. Germline V gives CDR1 MNHEY, CDR2 SVGEGT. The CDR3 protein is CASSYVTGDLANYGYTF. The CDR3 DNA reads as TGTGCCAGCAGTTACGTAACAGGGGACTTAGCTAACTATGGCTACACCTTC.

The chain combines TRBV5-1 with TRBJ2-7; 10 bases agree with TRBD2. Germline trimming cut 0 bases from V and 2 bases from J; bases unmatched to any gene: 5. From germline, CDR1 is SGHRS and CDR2 YFSETQ. The CDR3 runs to 16 residues. CDR3 nucleotides: TGCGCCAGCAGCTTGGCTCCAACTAGCGGGGCCTACGAGCAGTACGTC. It translates to CASSLAPTSGAYEQYV.

The genes are TRBV6-5 and TRBJ2-7; D remains ambiguous. V lost 7 bases and J 3 bases, leaving 10 bases between the germline ends. Germline V gene data show CDR1 as MNHEY and CDR2 as SVGAGI. The CDR3 is made up of 12 amino acids. The CDR3 loop reads CASTAAGYEQYV. For the CDR3, the DNA is TGTGCCAGCACGGCGGCAGGCTACGAGCAGTACGTC.

The gene calls are TRBV5-4 and TRBJ2-1; 10 bases map to TRBD2. After removal of 0 bases from V and 8 bases from J, the junction contained 8 bases not matched to a gene. This CDR3 spans 16 amino acids. Germline CDR1 SGHNT, CDR2 YYREEE (reference sequence). The CDR3 reads CASSLAVSGGTDEQFF. In DNA, the CDR3 is TGTGCCAGCAGCTTGGCCGTTAGCGGGGGGACGGATGAGCAGTTCTTC.

This sequence joins TRBV5-1 and TRBJ1-5; TRBD1 aligns across 11 bases. This CDR3 comprises 16 residues. Germline CDR1 and CDR2: SGHRS and YFSETQ. The V gene end was trimmed by 4 bases and the J gene end by 4 bases; junction bases not matched to a gene: 7. The CDR3 DNA reads as TGCGCCAGCAGCCTCTGGACAGGGGGCTTTAATCAGCCCCAGCATTTT. Its protein is CASSLWTGGFNQPQHF. Drawing the rest from reference TRBV5-1 and TRBJ1-5, the complete variable domain is KAGVTQTPRYLIKTRGQQVTLSCSPISGHRSVSWYQQTPGQGLQFLFEYFSETQRNKGNFPGRFSGRQFSNSRSEMNVSTLELGDSALYLCASSLWTGGFNQPQHFGDGTRLSIL.

The sample holds one count of this clone. V usage is TRBV28 and J usage is TRBJ2-3, with 7 bases identical to TRBD1. Trimming removed 6 bases from V and 2 bases from J; junction bases left unmatched: 8. Per germline, CDR1 MDHEN and CDR2 SYDVKM. This CDR3 comprises 15 residues. The CDR3 loop reads CASSLPGQYTDTQYF. CDR3 sequence (DNA): TGTGCCAGCAGCCTGCCGGGACAGTACACAGATACGCAGTATTTT.

V and J are TRBV24-1 and TRBJ2-5; 8 nucleotides agree with TRBD1. V gave up 9 bases and J gave up 4 bases; unmatched junction bases: 9. The CDR3 length is 14 residues. Germline-derived CDR1 and CDR2 are KGHDR and SFDVKD. Written as DNA, the CDR3 is TGTGCCACCCGGACAGGGACGTTGGGAGAGACCCAGTACTTC. It specifies CATRTGTLGETQYF.

This clone was seen just once. V and J are TRBV3-1 (or the pseudogene TRBV3-2) and TRBJ2-6; TRBD1 matches 8 bases. Trimming cost V 4 bases and J 4 bases; bases outside gene matches: 9. This CDR3 comprises 17 residues. The germline V gene encodes CDR1 LGHDT and CDR2 YNNKEL (reference sequence). The CDR3 region has the DNA TGTGCCAGCAGCCCACGAGGACAGGGAGCCGGGGCCAACGTCCTGACTTTC. It specifies CASSPRGQGAGANVLTF.

This clone appeared a single time. This chain uses TRBV18 with TRBJ2-1, with TRBD1 matching 8 bases. This CDR3 has 15 amino acids. Per the germline V gene, CDR1 is KGHSH and CDR2 is LQKENI. The junction had 5 bases not matched to a gene; V was cut back by 0 bases and J by 7 bases. CDR3 amino acids: CASSPPQGAGNEQFF. The CDR3 nucleotides are TGTGCCAGCTCACCACCCCAGGGGGCAGGGAATGAGCAGTTCTTC.

The chain's CDR3 is CATAKQGALETQYF. The CDR3 bases are TGTGCCACCGCCAAACAGGGGGCTTTAGAGACCCAGTACTTC. The chain employs TRBV24-1 and TRBJ2-5; 9 nucleotides match TRBD1. Germline-derived CDR1 and CDR2 are KGHDR and SFDVKD. Trimming at V came to 9 bases and at J to 4 bases, leaving 8 bases not matched to a gene. The length of the CDR3 is 14 residues.

V gene TRBV6-5 combines with J gene TRBJ1-6; tentative D call: TRBD1 (5 bases). The CDR3 length is 15 residues. V lost 9 bases, J lost 6 bases, and 18 bases lay in between. Looked up from germline, CDR1 is MNHEY and CDR2 is SVGAGI. The DNA of the CDR3 is TGTGCCAGTAGGACAAACGAAACGCCTAATTCACCCCTCCACTTT. This sequence encodes CASRTNETPNSPLHF.

The V gene is TRBV18, the J gene TRBJ2-5; no firm D call. The CDR3 length is 13 residues. The ends were cut back, 2 bases at V and 2 bases at J, with 6 bases in the middle. Germline CDR1 reads KGHSH; CDR2 reads LQKENI. The CDR3 coding sequence is TGTGCCAGCTCACCATCAAGTCAAGAGACCCAGTACTTC. Its translation is CASSPSSQETQYF.

The chain carries TRBV5-5 and TRBJ2-7; 8 nucleotides line up with TRBD2. CDR1 and CDR2 (germline): SGHKS, YYEKEE (reference sequence). V lost 7 bases and J lost 7; bases outside the gene matches: 16. The CDR3 has 15 residues. The CDR3 loop reads CASRGGNGLDEEQYV. The DNA of the CDR3 is TGTGCCAGCCGGGGGGGAAATGGGCTGGATGAAGAGCAGTACGTC.

The J gene is TRBJ2-5, the V gene TRBV5-4, with D perhaps TRBD1 (6 bases). This CDR3 is 13 amino acids long. The V gene's germline CDR1 is SGHNT and CDR2 YYREEE (reference sequence). V was clipped by 0 bases and J by 3 bases, with 6 bases between them. The CDR3 protein is CASSLDREETQYF. In DNA, the CDR3 is TGTGCCAGCAGCTTGGACAGGGAAGAGACCCAGTACTTC.

There are a few counts of this clone. The chain recombines TRBV7-9 with TRBJ1-6; 9 bases are a match to TRBD1. This CDR3 is 16 amino acids long. CDR1 is SEHNR, CDR2 FQNEAQ, per germline (reference sequence). J was trimmed by 10 bases and V by 5 bases; bases with no gene match: 12. CDR3 protein: CASSAPGQGRGSPLHF. In nucleotides, the CDR3 is TGTGCCAGCAGCGCGCCGGGACAGGGAAGGGGCTCACCCCTCCACTTT.

This clone has a handful of counts. The chain recombines TRBV19 with TRBJ1-1; possible D gene TRBD1, 6 bases. This CDR3 region has 17 residues. The V end was cut by 9 bases, the J end by 1 base, with 24 bases between. Germline-derived CDR1 and CDR2 are LNHDA and SQIVND (reference sequence). The CDR3 is CARGVAGTSPGNTEAFF. The CDR3 DNA sequence: TGTGCCAGAGGGGTGGCCGGGACATCACCCGGGAACACTGAAGCTTTCTTT.

CDR3 nucleotides: TGTGCCAGCACCGGGACCCTCCCGGACCAAGAGACCCAGTACTTC. Translating gives CASTGTLPDQETQYF. The chain combines TRBV6-5 with TRBJ2-5; D is perhaps TRBD1 or TRBD2 (5 bases each). The CDR3 totals 15 residues. Deletions cut 7 bases from V and 0 bases from J, with 15 bases between. CDR1 is MNHEY and CDR2 is SVGAGI in the germline V gene.

This chain uses TRBV7-8 with TRBJ2-7; 9 bases line up with TRBD1. This CDR3 region has 15 residues. Germline V gene data show CDR1 as SGHVS and CDR2 as FQNEAQ. Trimming at V came to 1 base and at J to 7 bases, leaving 8 bases not matched to a gene. CDR3 DNA: TGTGCCAGCAGCTTAGTAAGTGGGACAGGGATAGAGCAGTACGTC. Its protein is CASSLVSGTGIEQYV.

In its sample, this clone was seen once. The V and J genes are TRBV19 and TRBJ2-1; 8 nucleotides agree with TRBD2. CDR3 size: 16 residues. CDR1 LNHDA and CDR2 SQIVND come from the germline V gene (reference sequence). V lost 1 base to trimming and J lost 3 bases; unmatched junction nucleotides: 5. CDR3 loop: CASSIASGGLYNEQFF. As DNA, the CDR3 is TGTGCCAGTAGTATAGCATCGGGGGGGCTCTACAATGAGCAGTTCTTC.

The rearrangement joins TRBV28 to TRBJ2-6; 7 positions match TRBD1. With V trimmed by 3 bases and J by 2 bases, 4 bases remained unmatched. The CDR3 runs 16 residues. Germline CDR1 reads MDHEN; CDR2 reads SYDVKM. The CDR3 bases are TGTGCCAGCAGTTTGGTAGGGGGCGCTGGGGCCAACGTCCTGACTTTC. As protein: CASSLVGGAGANVLTF.

The V gene is TRBV19, the J gene TRBJ1-2; TRBD1 is a possible D gene (6 bases). Germline V lookup: CDR1 LNHDA, CDR2 SQIVND (reference sequence). Trimming stripped 11 bases from V and 5 bases from J, with 12 bases between. This CDR3 region has 11 residues. CDR3 in DNA: TGTGCCGCGGGGGCACCATATGGCTACACCTTC. This codes for CAAGAPYGYTF.